This T cell receptor (beta chain) emerged from a study of T cells after yellow fever vaccination. TCRdb processed the 5' RACE reads anew with MiXCR; each CDR3 protein has one entry. This sample yields around 590,000 distinct CDR3 sequences, of which 9% to 15% are seen a single time; about 16% belongs to the top ten. The source of this sequence is a man aged 30-40 years who received the YFV17D yellow fever vaccine. The sequencing used PBMCs, collected on the day of the yellow fever booster vaccination.

Here the CDR3 DNA reads TGTGCCAGCACCCCCGGGGGGGAGTCCGTTCTAGATACGCAGTATTTT. Translated, it gives CASTPGGESVLDTQYF. The chain has TRBV7-9 and TRBJ2-3; TRBD2 agrees at 8 bases. The CDR3 has 16 amino acids. In germline, CDR1 is SEHNR, CDR2 FQNEAQ (reference sequence). J gave up 5 bases and V 7 bases, and 14 bases lay outside the gene matches.